Sequencing of this T cell receptor (beta chain) was carried out in a study of identical twins. One entry per CDR3 protein results from TCRdb running MiXCR on the 5' RACE reads. The sample carries roughly 200,000 distinct CDR3 sequences, 6.5% to 8.5% recorded once. Study results and caveats: Weaker excess sharing between twins was seen in beta out-of-frame sequences.

The CDR3 loop spans 17 amino acids. Per germline, CDR1 LGHDT and CDR2 YNNKEL (reference sequence). V was clipped by 4 bases and J by 6 bases; unmatched bases: 15. This clonotype was seen a handful of times. The antigen is unknown. These sequences were also reported in another study, on yellow fever vaccine responses in identical twins.

The rearrangement links TRBV3-1 to TRBJ2-1; TRBD2 matches 7 bases. The sequencing sample was made of memory (CD45RO+) T cells sorted from blood. The clonotype originates from a woman between 18 and 29 years old in good health. The CDR3 nucleotides are TGTGCCAGCAGCCGCAATTTCGGGACTATCATCCGCAATGAGCAGTTCTTC. It translates to CASSRNFGTIIRNEQFF.